This T cell receptor beta chain was recovered during a study of shared clonotypes between healthy human individuals. Trimming at V came to 8 bases and at J to 5 bases, leaving 5 bases not matched to a gene. This CDR3 spans 13 amino acids. Per germline, CDR1 MDHEN and CDR2 SYDVKM. Clones were read by immunoSEQ multiplex PCR, and TCRdb kept only the in-frame ones, dropping some. The sample has about 480,000 clones, over 75% seen once; the top ten hold around 12%. This chain uses TRBV28 with TRBJ2-3; 9 bases match TRBD1. Material: PBMCs. This sequence originates from a woman in her thirties or forties in good health. Some clones in this sample may be carry-over from other donors' samples. The CDR3 bases are TGTGCCAGCCTACAGGGGGCTAGAGATACGCAGTATTTT. This translates into CASLQGARDTQYF.